The next 15 T cell receptor beta chains were all read from a single sample in a study of blood T cells in healthy people across ages (dated by TCRdb to between 2015 and 2016). Libraries came from 5' RACE. Sequencing was performed on an Illumina HiSeq 2500. A second PCR of 7 to 11 cycles was performed with a sample-barcoded 5' primer and a J-beta primer mix. In TCRdb, the public reads were trimmed at Q25 with fastp and aligned with MiXCR, with productive beta chains retained. When rows share a CDR3 protein, they turn into one entry using the most common DNA and genes. Present in this sample are 980,000 or so distinct CDR3 sequences, roughly 52% of which were seen just once. The leading ten clones occupy 10% to 15% of the sample. Input material: blood. These receptors were collected from a man aged 25-45 years in good health.

This clonotype was observed a single time. The chain has TRBV20-1 and TRBJ2-7; D not certain. This CDR3 comprises 15 residues. Trimming left V 5 bases short and J 0 bases short, with 17 bases between. Germline lookup yields CDR1 DFQATT and CDR2 SNEGSKA (reference sequence). The CDR3 loop is CSAAPKRMSSYEQYF. The CDR3 DNA is TGCAGTGCTGCCCCAAAAAGGATGAGCTCCTACGAGCAGTACTTC.

The rearrangement links TRBV6-5 to TRBJ2-7; D is ambiguous. The CDR3 length is 14 residues. Germline values: CDR1 MNHEY, CDR2 SVGAGI. Trimming removed 6 bases from V and 1 base from J, with 13 bases in between. DNA of the CDR3: TGTGCCAGCAGGGCCCCAGGAGTTTCCTACGAGCAGTACTTC. Its translation is CASRAPGVSYEQYF.

This chain uses TRBV5-1 with TRBJ1-5; 7 bases map to TRBD1. Looked up from germline, CDR1 is SGHRS and CDR2 is YFSETQ. The CDR3 is made up of 15 amino acids. V dropped 0 bases and J dropped 4; count of bases not matched to a gene: 4. CDR3 nucleotide sequence: TGCGCCAGCAGCTTGGAGGGACAGATGAATCAGCCCCAGCATTTT. This codes for CASSLEGQMNQPQHF. Based on the CDR3 plus reference TRBV5-1 and TRBJ1-5, the full variable domain is KAGVTQTPRYLIKTRGQQVTLSCSPISGHRSVSWYQQTPGQGLQFLFEYFSETQRNKGNFPGRFSGRQFSNSRSEMNVSTLELGDSALYLCASSLEGQMNQPQHFGDGTRLSIL.

In this sample, this clonotype turned up many times. The chain carries TRBV28 and TRBJ2-3; 8 positions agree with TRBD1. Losses at the gene ends were 7 bases for V and 3 bases for J; bases not matched to a gene: 9. Germline V gene data show CDR1 as MDHEN and CDR2 as SYDVKM. The CDR3 sequence is 15 residues long. The CDR3, as DNA: TGTGCCAGCAACGCCGGACAGGGAGTTACAGATACGCAGTATTTT. Protein: CASNAGQGVTDTQYF.

This chain joins TRBV7-2 and TRBJ1-6; D is possibly TRBD1 (5 bases). The CDR3 consists of 16 residues. Trimming cost V 5 bases and J 10 bases, with 21 bases left between them. Germline CDR1 is SGHTA and CDR2 is FQGNSA. CDR3 bases: TGTGCCAGCAGCCCGAGGGGCGGCAGGGACTCCTCACCCCTCCACTTT. This encodes CASSPRGGRDSSPLHF.

This clonotype has a handful of counts. CDR3 sequence reads: CASTQWGSGSSYGYTF. Written as DNA, the CDR3 is TGTGCCAGCACCCAGTGGGGGTCCGGGTCCTCTTATGGCTACACCTTC. This chain joins TRBV12-3 or TRBV12-4 and TRBJ1-2, with D maybe TRBD1 (5 bases). The CDR3 has 16 residues. Deletions cut 7 bases from V and 5 bases from J, with 23 bases between.

The chain joins TRBV7-2 to TRBJ1-2, with D tentatively TRBD1 (5 bases). Trimming shortened V by 6 bases and J by 4 bases, and 12 bases separated the two germline ends. Germline lookup yields CDR1 SGHTA and CDR2 FQGNSA. The CDR3 spans 13 residues. The CDR3 coding sequence is TGTGCCAGCAGTCGCTCTGGGGGCTATGGCTACACCTTC. Its protein is CASSRSGGYGYTF.

This clonotype was counted between two and nine times. The CDR3 bases are TGCAGCGTTGAAAGTCCGCGCCTAGCGGGGGGGATTCAAGAGACCCAGTACTTC. Translation gives CSVESPRLAGGIQETQYF. V and J are TRBV29-1 and TRBJ2-5, with 12 bases matching TRBD2. Trimming removed 2 bases from V and 2 bases from J; junction bases left unmatched: 12. The CDR3 extends over 18 amino acids. Germline V gives CDR1 SQVTM, CDR2 ANQGSEA. Complete variable domain (other parts from reference TRBV29-1 and TRBJ2-5): SAVISQKPSRDICQRGTSLTIQCQVDSQVTMMFWYRQQPGQSLTLIATANQGSEATYESGFVIDKFPISRPNLTFSTLTVSNMSPEDSSIYLCSVESPRLAGGIQETQYFGPGTRLLVL.

This clonotype was found a few times. The rearrangement uses TRBV6-2 or TRBV6-3 and TRBJ2-3, with D possibly being TRBD1 (5 bases). This CDR3 has 15 amino acids. The germline CDR1 and CDR2 sequences are MNHEY and SVGEGT. V lost 6 bases, J lost 2 bases, and 15 bases lay in between. The CDR3 reads CASRPQGDYTDTQYF. CDR3 DNA sequence: TGTGCCAGCAGGCCGCAGGGCGATTACACAGATACGCAGTATTTT.

This clonotype has a count of ten or more. The rearrangement uses TRBV29-1 and TRBJ1-1, with D perhaps matching TRBD1 (6 bases). The V gene's germline CDR1 is SQVTM and CDR2 ANQGSEA. The CDR3 loop spans 12 amino acids. DNA of the CDR3: TGCAGTCCAGGGGCAGGGGACACTGAAGCTTTCTTT. Encoded protein: CSPGAGDTEAFF.

The J gene is TRBJ1-2, the V gene TRBV27; 7 bases fit TRBD1. The CDR3 length is 14 residues. V trimming: 4 bases; J trimming: 4 bases; junction bases outside the gene matches: 6. Germline V gene sequence: CDR1 MNHEY, CDR2 SMNVEV (reference sequence). The CDR3 coding sequence is TGTGCCAGCAGTTCTCAAACAGGGGTCTATGGCTACACCTTC. It is translated as CASSSQTGVYGYTF.

The CDR3 is CASRSDRWELFF. In DNA, the CDR3 is TGTGCCAGCAGATCGGACAGGTGGGAGCTGTTTTTT. The gene calls are TRBV12-3 or TRBV12-4 and TRBJ2-2, with TRBD1 matching 7 bases. The CDR3 is made up of 12 amino acids. V was pared by 6 bases and J by 9 bases, with 4 bases of the junction left unmatched.

This clonotype was counted between two and nine times. The V gene is TRBV20-1, the J gene TRBJ2-3; 7 bases map to TRBD2. Trimming at V came to 1 base and at J to 0 bases, leaving 7 bases not matched to a gene. The germline CDR1 and CDR2 sequences are DFQATT and SNEGSKA (reference sequence). This CDR3 spans 16 amino acids. In nucleotides, the CDR3 is TGCAGTGCTAGAGCGCAGCGGGGTATGAGCACAGATACGCAGTATTTT. Amino acid sequence: CSARAQRGMSTDTQYF.

This clonotype was seen only a few times. The chain carries TRBV7-2 and TRBJ2-3; D perhaps matches TRBD2 (5 bases). CDR1 and CDR2 from the germline V gene are SGHTA and FQGNSA. The V gene lost 3 bases and the J gene lost 0 bases, with 7 bases spanning the gap. The CDR3 consists of 14 residues. CDR3 DNA sequence: TGTGCCAGCAGCTTGGAGGCTAGCACAGATACGCAGTATTTT. Its translation: CASSLEASTDTQYF.

This clonotype occurred once. V is TRBV29-1 and J is TRBJ2-5, with 8 positions matching TRBD1. The V segment lost 4 bases and the J segment 13 bases; nucleotides outside the gene matches: 11. This CDR3 contains 12 residues. From germline, CDR1 is SQVTM and CDR2 ANQGSEA. The chain's CDR3 is CSVATGWGTGYF. The DNA of the CDR3 is TGCAGCGTTGCGACTGGTTGGGGGACAGGGTACTTC. Filled out from reference TRBV29-1 and TRBJ2-5, the complete variable domain reads SAVISQKPSRDICQRGTSLTIQCQVDSQVTMMFWYRQQPGQSLTLIATANQGSEATYESGFVIDKFPISRPNLTFSTLTVSNMSPEDSSIYLCSVATGWGTGYFGPGTRLLVL.